This T cell receptor (beta chain) derives from a study of blood T cell repertoires in COVID-19. For the study at large: Resolution of symptoms, clearance, or two negative PCRs was present in recovered Cohort 3 donors.

Participants spanned ages about 18 to 90 years and resided in roughly 22 US areas. Cohorts were determined from participant-reported clinical history. The CDR3 has 15 residues. Assay: immunoSEQ multiplex PCR; the TCRdb copy retains only in-frame clones and omits some. Of roughly 210,000 clones detected, roughly 87% appear once; the ten largest clones hold roughly 7.2%. The J gene is TRBJ2-7, the V gene TRBV21-1; the table gives TRBD2 as D, unverified against the DNA. TRBV21-1 is a pseudogene locus. This clonotype was sampled from a man in his thirties or forties in a cohort exposed to, infected with or recovered from COVID-19 (not recorded which). The specimen sequenced was PBMCs or T cells enriched from blood (not recorded which). For the CDR3, the DNA is TGTGCCAGCAGCTGTAGGAGACTAGCGGGAGATGAGCAGTACTTC. Protein product: CASSCRRLAGDEQYF.